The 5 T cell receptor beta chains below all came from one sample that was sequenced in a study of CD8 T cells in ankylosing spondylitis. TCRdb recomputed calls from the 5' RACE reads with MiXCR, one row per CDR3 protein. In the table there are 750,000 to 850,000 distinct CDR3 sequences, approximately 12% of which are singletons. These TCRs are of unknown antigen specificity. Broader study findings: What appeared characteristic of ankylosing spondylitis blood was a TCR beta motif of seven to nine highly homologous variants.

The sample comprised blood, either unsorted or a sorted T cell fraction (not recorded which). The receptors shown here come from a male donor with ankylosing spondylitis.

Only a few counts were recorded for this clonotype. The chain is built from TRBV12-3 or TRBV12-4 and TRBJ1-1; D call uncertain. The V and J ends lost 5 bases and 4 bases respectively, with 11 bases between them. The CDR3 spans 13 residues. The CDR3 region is CASSQVLSTEAFF. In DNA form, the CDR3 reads TGTGCCAGCAGTCAGGTTCTGAGCACTGAAGCTTTCTTT.

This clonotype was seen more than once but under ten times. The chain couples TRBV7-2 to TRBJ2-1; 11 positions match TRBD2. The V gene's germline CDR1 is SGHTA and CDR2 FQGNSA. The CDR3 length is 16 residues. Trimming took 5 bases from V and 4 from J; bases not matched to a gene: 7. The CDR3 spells CASSRQTSGGYNEQFF. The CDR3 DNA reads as TGTGCCAGCAGCCGACAAACTAGCGGGGGATACAATGAGCAGTTCTTC.

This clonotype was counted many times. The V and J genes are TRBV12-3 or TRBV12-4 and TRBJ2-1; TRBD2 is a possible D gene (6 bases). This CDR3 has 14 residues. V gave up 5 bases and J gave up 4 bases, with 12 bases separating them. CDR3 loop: CASSPLAYYNEQFF. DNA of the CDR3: TGTGCCAGCAGTCCCCTAGCGTATTACAATGAGCAGTTCTTC.

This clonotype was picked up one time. The CDR3 nucleotides are TGTGCCTGGGGAGGCTACAATGAGCAGTTCTTC. Encoded protein: CAWGGYNEQFF. The chain combines TRBV30 with TRBJ2-1; a weak D match, TRBD2 (5 bases). The germline CDR1 and CDR2 sequences are GTSNPN and SVGIG (reference sequence). This CDR3 region has 11 residues. Trimming stripped 5 bases from V and 3 bases from J, with 5 bases between.

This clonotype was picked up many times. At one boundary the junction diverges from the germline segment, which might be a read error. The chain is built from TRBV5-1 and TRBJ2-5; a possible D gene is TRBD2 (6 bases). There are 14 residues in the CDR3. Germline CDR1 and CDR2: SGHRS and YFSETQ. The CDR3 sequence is CASSLGQGGETQYF. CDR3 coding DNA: TGTGCCAGCAGTTTAGGGCAGGGAGGAGAGACCCAGTACTTC.